This T cell receptor (beta chain) comes out of a study of spatial heterogeneity in lung cancer. On the study more broadly: Each time, sequencing found more beta-chain sequences than alpha-chain sequences. Across the raw uncorrected reads, a unique TCR and UMI combination was observed, on average, more than ten times.

As regards this clonotype: As yet, its antigen is unknown.

The study's findings and limits: For expanded intratumoral alpha and beta TCRs, counts tracked tumor mutation counts.

Deletions cut 5 bases from V and 2 bases from J, with 4 bases between. Germline values: CDR1 SEHNR, CDR2 FQNEAQ (reference sequence). The CDR3 extends over 11 amino acids. The time point is: sample taken at primary tumor resection. Patients with untreated early-stage non-small cell lung cancer, numbering 72, were the donors. No cell sorting; template was whole RNA from tumor, lung tissue or PBMC. TCRdb redid the calling of the 5' RACE reads with MiXCR, one entry per CDR3 protein. The data hold some 6,900 distinct CDR3 sequences, with around 15% observed a single time. J is TRBJ2-7 and V is TRBV7-9; unclear D gene. This sample comprised lung tumor tissue, obtained at surgery. The source of this sequence is a male donor with early-stage non-small cell lung cancer. DNA of the CDR3: TGTGCCAGCAGCCCCGCCTACGAGCAGTACTTC. This encodes CASSPAYEQYF.